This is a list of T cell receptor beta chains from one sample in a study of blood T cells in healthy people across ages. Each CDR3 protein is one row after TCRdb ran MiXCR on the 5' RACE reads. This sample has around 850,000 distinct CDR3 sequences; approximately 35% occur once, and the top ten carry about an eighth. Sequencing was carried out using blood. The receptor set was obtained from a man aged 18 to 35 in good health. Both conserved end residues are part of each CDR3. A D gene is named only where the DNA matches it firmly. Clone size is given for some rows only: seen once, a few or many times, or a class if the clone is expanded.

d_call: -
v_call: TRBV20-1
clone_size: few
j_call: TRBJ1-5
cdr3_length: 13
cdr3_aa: CSARDKGNQPQHF
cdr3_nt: TGCAGTGCTAGAGATAAGGGCAATCAGCCCCAGCATTTT

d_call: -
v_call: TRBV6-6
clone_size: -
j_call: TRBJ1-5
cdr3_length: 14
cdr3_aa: CATRGGQHNQPQHF
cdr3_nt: TGTGCCACCCGCGGGGGTCAGCACAATCAGCCCCAGCATTTT

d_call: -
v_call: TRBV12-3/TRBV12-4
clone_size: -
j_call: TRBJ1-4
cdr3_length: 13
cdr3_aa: CASSEWANEKLFF
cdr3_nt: TGTGCCAGCTCAGAATGGGCTAATGAAAAACTGTTTTTT

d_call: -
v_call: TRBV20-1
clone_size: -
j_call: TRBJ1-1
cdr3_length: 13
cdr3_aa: CSATTSMNTEAFF
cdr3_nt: TGCAGTGCCACGACTTCTATGAACACTGAAGCTTTCTTT

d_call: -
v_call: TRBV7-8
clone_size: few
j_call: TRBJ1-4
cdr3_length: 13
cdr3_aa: CASSSAGGEKLFF
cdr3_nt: TGTGCCAGCAGCTCCGCCGGGGGCGAAAAACTGTTTTTT

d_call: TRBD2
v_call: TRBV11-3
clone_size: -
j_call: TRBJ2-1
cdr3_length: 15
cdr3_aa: CASSFGTGGQSEQFF
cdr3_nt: TGTGCCAGCAGCTTTGGGACGGGGGGGCAGAGTGAGCAGTTCTTC

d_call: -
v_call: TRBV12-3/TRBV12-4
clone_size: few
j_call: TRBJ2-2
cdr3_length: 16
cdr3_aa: CASTPRSVEGTGELFF
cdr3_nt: TGTGCCAGCACCCCTCGCTCAGTCGAGGGTACCGGGGAGCTGTTTTTT

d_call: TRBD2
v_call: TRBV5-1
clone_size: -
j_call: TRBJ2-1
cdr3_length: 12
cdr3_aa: CASSWGGDEQFF
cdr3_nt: TGCGCCAGCAGCTGGGGGGGGGATGAGCAGTTCTTC

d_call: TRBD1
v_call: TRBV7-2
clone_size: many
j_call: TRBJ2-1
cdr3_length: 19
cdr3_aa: CASSLRDRGPESSYNEQFF
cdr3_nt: TGTGCCAGCAGCTTACGGGACAGGGGGCCGGAAAGCTCCTACAATGAGCAGTTCTTC

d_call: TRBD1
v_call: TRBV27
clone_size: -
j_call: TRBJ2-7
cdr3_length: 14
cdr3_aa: CASSLDRGEDEQYF
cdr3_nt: TGTGCCAGCAGTTTGGACAGGGGGGAGGACGAGCAGTACTTC

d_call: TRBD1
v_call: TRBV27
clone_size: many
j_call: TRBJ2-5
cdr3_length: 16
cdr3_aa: CASSPRDRGIIETQYF
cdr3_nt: TGTGCCAGCAGTCCAAGGGACAGGGGGATAATCGAGACCCAGTACTTC

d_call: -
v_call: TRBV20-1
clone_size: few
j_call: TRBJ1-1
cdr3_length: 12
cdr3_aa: CSALSGGTEAFF
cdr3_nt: TGCAGTGCGTTATCGGGAGGAACTGAAGCTTTCTTT

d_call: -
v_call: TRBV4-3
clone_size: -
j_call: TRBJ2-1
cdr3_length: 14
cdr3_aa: CASSERNTHNEQFF
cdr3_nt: TGCGCCAGCAGTGAAAGAAACACCCACAATGAGCAGTTCTTC

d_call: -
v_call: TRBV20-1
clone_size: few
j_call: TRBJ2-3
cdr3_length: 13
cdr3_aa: CSAKRARTDTQYF
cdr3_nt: TGCAGTGCTAAGCGGGCCCGCACAGATACGCAGTATTTT

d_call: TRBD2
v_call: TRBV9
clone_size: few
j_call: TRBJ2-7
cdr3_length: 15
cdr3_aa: CASSPQRGPDYEQYF
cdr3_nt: TGTGCCAGCAGCCCACAGCGGGGGCCCGACTACGAGCAGTACTTC

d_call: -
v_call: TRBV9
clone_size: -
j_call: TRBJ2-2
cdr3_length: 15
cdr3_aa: CASSVGSRNTGELFF
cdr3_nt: TGTGCCAGCAGCGTAGGATCACGGAACACCGGGGAGCTGTTTTTT

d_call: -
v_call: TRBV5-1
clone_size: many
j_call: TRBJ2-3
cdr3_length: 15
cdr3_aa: CASSLGERSTDTQYF
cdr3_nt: TGCGCCAGCAGCTTGGGAGAGAGAAGCACAGATACGCAGTATTTT

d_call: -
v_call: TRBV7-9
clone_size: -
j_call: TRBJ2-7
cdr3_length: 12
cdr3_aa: CASSFNPYEQYF
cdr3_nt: TGTGCCAGCAGCTTTAACCCCTATGAGCAGTACTTC

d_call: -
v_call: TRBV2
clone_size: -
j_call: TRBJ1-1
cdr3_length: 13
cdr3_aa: CASSTDANTEAFF
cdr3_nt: TGTGCCAGCAGTACCGACGCGAACACTGAAGCTTTCTTT

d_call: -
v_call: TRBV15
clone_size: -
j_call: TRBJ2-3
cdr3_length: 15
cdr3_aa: CATNKSGLPTDTQYF
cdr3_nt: TGTGCCACCAACAAGAGTGGACTCCCAACAGATACGCAGTATTTT

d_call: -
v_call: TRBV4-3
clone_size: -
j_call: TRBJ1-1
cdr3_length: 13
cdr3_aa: CASSQGDGRGAFF
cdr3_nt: TGCGCCAGCAGCCAAGGGGACGGCAGAGGAGCTTTCTTT

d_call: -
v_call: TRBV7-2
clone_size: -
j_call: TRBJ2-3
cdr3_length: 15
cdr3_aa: CAISSSAGNGDTQYF
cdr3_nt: TGTGCCATCAGCTCTTCAGCGGGTAATGGAGATACGCAGTATTTT

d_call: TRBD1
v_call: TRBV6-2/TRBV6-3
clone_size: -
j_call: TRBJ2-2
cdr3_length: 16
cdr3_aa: CASRKTGTENTGELFF
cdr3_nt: TGTGCCAGCCGTAAAACCGGGACAGAGAACACCGGGGAGCTGTTTTTT

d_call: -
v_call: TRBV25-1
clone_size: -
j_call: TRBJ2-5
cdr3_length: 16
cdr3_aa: CASSRRSGGERETQYF
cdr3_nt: TGTGCCAGCAGTCGAAGGTCAGGGGGGGAACGGGAGACCCAGTACTTC

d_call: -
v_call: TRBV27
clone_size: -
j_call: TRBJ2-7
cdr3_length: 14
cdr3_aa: CASSLSEGSYEQYF
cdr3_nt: TGTGCCAGCAGTTTATCGGAAGGTTCCTACGAGCAGTACTTC

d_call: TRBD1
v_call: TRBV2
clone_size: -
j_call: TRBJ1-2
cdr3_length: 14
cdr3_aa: CASSDPRQGRGYTF
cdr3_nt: TGTGCCAGCAGCGACCCAAGACAGGGACGTGGCTACACCTTC

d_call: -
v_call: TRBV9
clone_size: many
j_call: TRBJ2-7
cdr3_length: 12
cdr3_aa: CASSGTSFEQYF
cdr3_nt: TGTGCCAGCAGCGGCACCAGTTTCGAGCAGTACTTC

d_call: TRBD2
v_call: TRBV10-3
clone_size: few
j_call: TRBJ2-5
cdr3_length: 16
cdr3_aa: CAISEGELAVQETQYF
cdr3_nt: TGTGCCATCAGTGAAGGGGAGCTAGCGGTCCAAGAGACCCAGTACTTC

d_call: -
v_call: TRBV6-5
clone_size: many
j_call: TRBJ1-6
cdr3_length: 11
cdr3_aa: CASSSNSPLHF
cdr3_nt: TGTGCCAGCAGTAGCAATTCACCCCTCCACTTT

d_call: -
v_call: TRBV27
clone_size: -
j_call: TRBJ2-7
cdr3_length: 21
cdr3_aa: CASSPPRVVVTLHSPSYEQYF
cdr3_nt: TGTGCCAGCAGTCCTCCCAGGGTAGTGGTTACCCTCCACAGCCCCAGCTACGAGCAGTACTTC

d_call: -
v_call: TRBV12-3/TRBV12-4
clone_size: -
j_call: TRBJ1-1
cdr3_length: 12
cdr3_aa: CACSLGAGQAFF
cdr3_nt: TGTGCCTGCAGTTTAGGGGCAGGACAAGCTTTCTTT

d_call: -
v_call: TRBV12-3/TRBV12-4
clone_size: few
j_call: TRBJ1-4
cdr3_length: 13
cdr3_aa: CASKGATNEKLFF
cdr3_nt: TGTGCCAGCAAAGGTGCAACTAATGAAAAACTGTTTTTT

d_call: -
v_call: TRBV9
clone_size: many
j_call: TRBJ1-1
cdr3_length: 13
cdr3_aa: CASSVAGGSEAFF
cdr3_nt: TGTGCCAGCAGCGTAGCGGGGGGCTCTGAAGCTTTCTTT

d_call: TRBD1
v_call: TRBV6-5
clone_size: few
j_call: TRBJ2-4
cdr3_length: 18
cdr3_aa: CASSYSGGQGLAKNIQYF
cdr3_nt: TGTGCCAGCAGTTACTCCGGCGGACAGGGCTTAGCCAAAAACATTCAGTACTTC

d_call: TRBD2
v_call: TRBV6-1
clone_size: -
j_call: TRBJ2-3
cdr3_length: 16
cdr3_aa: CASTKLAGDTTDTQYF
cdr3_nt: TGTGCCAGCACAAAATTAGCGGGGGATACCACAGATACGCAGTATTTT

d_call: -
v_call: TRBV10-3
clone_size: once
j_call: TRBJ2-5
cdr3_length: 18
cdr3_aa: CAISVISFEGGAQETQYF
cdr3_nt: TGTGCCATCAGTGTTATATCGTTCGAAGGGGGGGCTCAAGAGACCCAGTACTTC

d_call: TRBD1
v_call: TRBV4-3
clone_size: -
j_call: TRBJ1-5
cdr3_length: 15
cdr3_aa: CASSRSSGGTQPQHF
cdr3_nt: TGCGCCAGCAGCCGTAGTTCAGGGGGTACTCAGCCCCAGCATTTT

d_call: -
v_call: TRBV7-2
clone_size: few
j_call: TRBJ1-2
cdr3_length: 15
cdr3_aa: CASSPSGGENYGYTF
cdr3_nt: TGTGCCAGCAGCCCATCAGGAGGGGAAAACTATGGCTACACCTTC

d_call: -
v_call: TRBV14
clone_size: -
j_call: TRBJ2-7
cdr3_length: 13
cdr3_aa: CASSQDQAYKQYF
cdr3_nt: TGTGCCAGCAGCCAGGACCAAGCGTACAAGCAGTACTTC

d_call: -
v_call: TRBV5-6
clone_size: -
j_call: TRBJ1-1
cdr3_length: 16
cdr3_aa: CASSLAENSGVAEAFF
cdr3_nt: TGTGCCAGCAGCTTGGCTGAGAACTCCGGGGTCGCTGAAGCTTTCTTT

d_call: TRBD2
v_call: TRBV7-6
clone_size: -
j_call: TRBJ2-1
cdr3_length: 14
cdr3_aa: CASSLELANNEQFF
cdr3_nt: TGTGCCAGCAGCTTAGAACTAGCGAACAATGAGCAGTTCTTC